This TCR beta chain was captured in a study of blood T cell repertoires in COVID-19. The junction had 2 bases not matched to a gene; V was cut back by 1 base and J by 1 base. This CDR3 has 15 amino acids. From germline, CDR1 is SGHTA and CDR2 FQGTGA. Repertoires were generated with immunoSEQ multiplex PCR, while TCRdb's copy carries only in-frame clones and drops some. The table has a few hundred thousand clones, 70% to 90% seen once. This clonotype was sampled from a young man who had recovered from COVID-19. The chain has TRBV7-3 and TRBJ2-3; 7 nucleotides match TRBD2. Source material: PBMCs or T cells enriched from blood (not recorded which). The CDR3 loop reads CASSLIAGGTDTQYF. DNA for the CDR3: TGTGCCAGCAGCTTAATTGCGGGGGGCACAGATACGCAGTATTTT.